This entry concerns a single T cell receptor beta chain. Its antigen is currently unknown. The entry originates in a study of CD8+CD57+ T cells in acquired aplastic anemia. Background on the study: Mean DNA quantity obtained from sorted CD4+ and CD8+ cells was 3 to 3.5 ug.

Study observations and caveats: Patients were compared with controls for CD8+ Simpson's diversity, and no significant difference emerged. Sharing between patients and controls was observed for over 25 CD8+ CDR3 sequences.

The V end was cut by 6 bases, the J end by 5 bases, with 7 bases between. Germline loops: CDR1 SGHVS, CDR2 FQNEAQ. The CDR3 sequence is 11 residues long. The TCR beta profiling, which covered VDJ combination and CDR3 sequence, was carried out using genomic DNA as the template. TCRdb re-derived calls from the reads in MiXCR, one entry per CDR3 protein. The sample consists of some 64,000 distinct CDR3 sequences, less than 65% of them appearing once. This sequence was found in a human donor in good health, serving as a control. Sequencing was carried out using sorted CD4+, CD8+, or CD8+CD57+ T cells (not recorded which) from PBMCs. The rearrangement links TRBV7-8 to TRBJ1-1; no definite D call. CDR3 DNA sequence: TGTGCCAGCAGGGGCGGAACTGAAGCTTTCTTT. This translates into CASRGGTEAFF.